A selection of T cell receptor beta chains follows, all from one sample in a study of shared T cell receptors in the human thymus. Method: immunoSEQ multiplex PCR; TCRdb's copy keeps in-frame clones and lacks some. Of hundreds of thousands of clones in the sample, more than 75% were seen once. The same data also contributed to another study, on human thymus T cells.

The sample taken for sequencing was thymocytes. The receptors were sampled from a boy in the first two years of life with a congenital heart defect. CDR3s include the opening cysteine and the closing phenylalanine or tryptophan. The D gene is left open where the match is weak. The size entry is marked missing in some rows and otherwise reads once, few, many or a size class.

-,TRBJ2-7,TRBV7-2,TRBD2,CASSFEPTSGVSCEQYF,TGTGCCAGCAGCTTTGAACCCACTAGCGGGGTCTCTTGCGAGCAGTACTTC
-,TRBJ1-4,TRBV4-1,TRBD1,CASSQARGNEKLFF,TGCGCCAGCAGCCAAGCCAGGGGGAATGAAAAACTGTTTTTT
once,TRBJ2-7,TRBV2,TRBD2,CASRTTSGRIGYEQYF,TGTGCCAGCAGAACCACTAGCGGGAGGATCGGGTACGAGCAGTACTTC
-,TRBJ2-1,TRBV11-2,-,CASSLDGNEQFF,TGTGCCAGCAGCTTAGACGGCAATGAGCAGTTCTTC
-,TRBJ1-6,TRBV28,-,CASRAFDYRVIYFSYNSPLHF,TGTGCCAGCAGGGCCTTCGACTACAGGGTGATCTACTTCTCCTATAATTCACCCCTCCACTTT
few,TRBJ2-3,TRBV2,-,CASSEAVAFPDTQYF,TGTGCCAGCAGTGAAGCGGTAGCTTTCCCAGATACGCAGTATTTT
once,TRBJ2-5,TRBV28,TRBD2,CASSSGGLETQYF,TGTGCCAGCAGTTCGGGGGGGCTAGAGACCCAGTACTTC
once,TRBJ2-7,TRBV2,TRBD2,CASSERGVAGYLPLSYEQYF,TGTGCCAGCAGTGAACGGGGGGTAGCGGGATACTTACCTCTCTCCTACGAGCAGTACTTC
-,TRBJ1-1,TRBV28,TRBD1,CASSLALLTGGGGAFF,TGTGCCAGCAGTTTAGCGCTCCTGACAGGGGGGGGTGGAGCTTTCTTT
-,TRBJ2-5,TRBV6-5,TRBD1,CASSYNGQEETQYF,TGTGCCAGCAGTTACAACGGACAGGAAGAGACCCAGTACTTC
-,TRBJ1-1,TRBV14,TRBD1,CASSPRTGVNTEAFF,TGTGCCAGCAGCCCAAGGACAGGGGTGAACACTGAAGCTTTCTTT
few,TRBJ2-3,TRBV7-9,TRBD1,CASSLIDRELRDTQYF,TGTGCCAGCAGCCTTATAGACAGGGAACTTCGTGATACGCAGTATTTT
-,TRBJ2-7,TRBV28,-,CASSFQGLHSYEQYF,TGTGCCAGCAGTTTTCAGGGTTTACACTCCTACGAGCAGTACTTC
-,TRBJ1-2,TRBV7-6,TRBD1,CASSLAPIRQGPGNYGYTF,TGTGCCAGCAGCTTAGCTCCGATTCGACAGGGACCAGGAAACTATGGCTACACCTTC
-,TRBJ2-7,TRBV21-1,-,CASSEAPGCDYEQYF,TGTGCCAGCAGCGAAGCGCCAGGATGTGACTACGAGCAGTACTTC
-,TRBJ1-1,TRBV9,-,CASSMRDRLKWDTEAFF,TGTGCCAGCAGCATGCGGGACCGCCTCAAATGGGACACTGAAGCTTTCTTT
once,TRBJ2-5,TRBV10-2,-,CASMGGGVQYF,TGCGCCAGCATGGGGGGAGGTGTCCAGTACTTC
-,TRBJ2-5,TRBV4-3,-,CASSQEPSKETQYF,TGCGCCAGCAGCCAAGAACCTAGCAAAGAGACCCAGTACTTC
-,TRBJ2-2,TRBV21-1,-,CASNRTAANTGELFF,TGTGCCAGCAACAGGACAGCCGCGAACACCGGGGAGCTGTTTTTT
-,TRBJ1-1,TRBV28,TRBD1,CASSTGAGNTEAFF,TGTGCCAGCAGCACAGGGGCCGGGAACACTGAAGCTTTCTTT
few,TRBJ2-2,TRBV4-1,-,CASSQTRRGEWTGELFF,TGCGCCAGCAGCCAAACACGGAGGGGCGAGTGGACCGGGGAGCTGTTTTTT
-,TRBJ2-7,TRBV19,-,CASGRGDGYEQYF,TGTGCCAGTGGCAGGGGGGACGGCTACGAGCAGTACTTC
-,TRBJ1-5,TRBV14,-,CASSQDSYQPQHF,TGTGCCAGCAGCCAGGACAGTTATCAGCCCCAGCATTTT
-,TRBJ2-1,TRBV5-1,-,CASSSPRRGGAYNEQFF,TGCGCCAGCAGCTCCCCTCGGAGGGGTGGCGCCTACAATGAGCAGTTCTTC
-,TRBJ2-3,TRBV4-3,-,CASSLLRSPQGDTQYF,TGCGCCAGCAGCCTACTGCGAAGCCCCCAGGGAGATACGCAGTATTTT
once,TRBJ2-1,TRBV29-1,-,CSVEYDEQFF,TGCAGCGTTGAATATGATGAGCAGTTCTTC
-,TRBJ2-7,TRBV2,-,CASRDSPYEQYF,TGTGCCAGCAGGGACAGTCCGTACGAGCAGTACTTC
-,TRBJ2-5,TRBV29-1,TRBD1,CSGGTGASETQYF,TGCAGCGGGGGGACAGGGGCATCAGAGACCCAGTACTTC